Listed here are 24 T cell receptor beta chains from one sample, sequenced in a study of T-cell memory formation after mild COVID-19. One entry per CDR3 protein, called by TCRdb with MiXCR from the 5' RACE reads. The sample holds about 170,000 distinct CDR3 sequences, 10% to 15% seen once. The sequenced sample was PBMCs or a T cell subset sorted from them (not recorded which). Receptors were obtained from a man aged 18 to 30 who had mild COVID-19 (a few samples of this study predate the infection). Cell type and time point are not known.

This clonotype was seen only a few times. V is TRBV11-1 and J is TRBJ2-3, with a possible D match to TRBD2 (6 bases). The CDR3 contains 16 residues. Germline V gene sequence: CDR1 SGHAT, CDR2 FQDESV (reference sequence). Trimming took off 5 bases at V and 2 bases at J, with 17 bases between the two ends. CDR3 residues: CASSPGVGGDTDTQYF. The CDR3 DNA sequence: TGTGCCAGCAGCCCCGGGGTCGGCGGGGACACAGATACGCAGTATTTT.

At least ten counts were recorded for this clonotype. The chain couples TRBV7-8 to TRBJ2-3; D is perhaps TRBD1 or TRBD2 (6 bases each). Trimming took off 5 bases at V and 2 bases at J, with 8 bases between the two ends. Germline V gene data show CDR1 as SGHVS and CDR2 as FQNEAQ. The length of the CDR3 is 13 residues. CDR3 loop: CASSRGPTDTQYF. DNA of the CDR3: TGTGCCAGCAGCCGGGGGCCCACAGATACGCAGTATTTT.

In this sample, this clonotype turned up a few times. The V call is TRBV12-3 or TRBV12-4, the J call TRBJ2-6, with D perhaps assigned TRBD1 or TRBD2 (6 bases each). The V end was cut by 6 bases, the J end by 0 bases, with 12 bases between. The CDR3 is made up of 16 amino acids. In nucleotides, the CDR3 is TGTGCCAGCAGCCCCGGAGGGGGCTCTGGGGCCAACGTCCTGACTTTC. Encoded protein: CASSPGGGSGANVLTF.

The rearrangement links TRBV2 to TRBJ1-5; D may be TRBD1 (6 bases). The CDR3 is 14 amino acids. The germline gives CDR1 SNHLY, CDR2 FYNNEI. V was clipped by 6 bases and J by 8 bases, with 17 bases between them. CDR3 residues: CASREPGAQEPQHF. CDR3 coding DNA: TGTGCCAGCAGGGAACCAGGGGCCCAGGAGCCCCAGCATTTT. Full variable domain (missing parts from reference TRBV2 and TRBJ1-5): EPEVTQTPSHQVTQMGQEVILRCVPISNHLYFYWYRQILGQKVEFLVSFYNNEISEKSEIFDDQFSVERPDGSNFTLKIRSTKLEDSAMYFCASREPGAQEPQHFGDGTRLSIL.

This clonotype was recorded a few times. This chain connects TRBV7-3 to TRBJ2-1; 9 nucleotides match TRBD1. V was pared by 4 bases and J by 5 bases, with 3 bases of the junction left unmatched. CDR1 and CDR2 from the germline V gene are SGHTA and FQGTGA. The CDR3 is 14 amino acids. CDR3 region: CASSWDRDDNEQFF. The CDR3 nucleotides are TGTGCCAGCAGCTGGGACAGGGACGACAATGAGCAGTTCTTC.

This clonotype was found once. The V call is TRBV24-1, the J call TRBJ1-1, with 11 bases aligning to TRBD1. The CDR3 contains 15 residues. CDR1 and CDR2 (germline): KGHDR, SFDVKD. V gave up 6 bases and J gave up 4 bases; unmatched junction bases: 6. The chain's CDR3 is CATSSSGTGGTEAFF. DNA for the CDR3: TGTGCCACCAGTTCCTCCGGGACAGGGGGCACTGAAGCTTTCTTT.

A few counts support this clonotype. The chain is built from TRBV29-1 and TRBJ1-2; TRBD1 agrees at 7 bases. There are 12 residues in the CDR3. V lost 3 bases and J lost 6; bases outside the gene matches: 4. The germline V gene has CDR1 SQVTM and CDR2 ANQGSEA. The CDR3 DNA sequence: TGCAGCGTTGACGGGACAGTCGATGGCTACACCTTC. Its translation is CSVDGTVDGYTF.

This clonotype was recorded a few times. The chain is built from TRBV20-1 and TRBJ2-3, with D perhaps matching TRBD1 (7 bases). The CDR3 runs 13 residues. Germline V CDR1 and CDR2: DFQATT, SNEGSKA (reference sequence). With 5 bases removed from V and 4 bases from J, the gap between germline ends came to 13 bases. The CDR3 nucleotides read TGCAGTGCTTACAGGGGAGGCGCAGATACGCAGTATTTT. This translates into CSAYRGGADTQYF.

For this clonotype: A read error may explain this, as a much larger clone is one base away. Here the CDR3 reads CASSLGQGAYSDQFF. The CDR3 nucleotides are TGCGCCAGCAGCTTAGGACAGGGGGCGTATAGTGATCAGTTCTTC. The chain joins TRBV5-1 to TRBJ2-1; 11 nucleotides match TRBD1. The CDR3 is 15 residues long. Germline CDR1 reads SGHRS; CDR2 reads YFSETQ. Losses at the gene ends were 2 bases for V and 13 bases for J; bases not matched to a gene: 11.

The chain links TRBV24-1 to TRBJ2-1; D is uncertain. The CDR3 consists of 12 residues. With 7 bases removed from V and 8 bases from J, the gap between germline ends came to 11 bases. From germline, CDR1 is KGHDR and CDR2 SFDVKD. CDR3 nucleotide sequence: TGTGCCACCAGGTGCCATCTTCATGAGCAGTTCTTC. As protein: CATRCHLHEQFF.

The J gene is TRBJ1-3, the V gene TRBV6-5; D remains ambiguous. This CDR3 has 17 residues. Trimming left V 0 bases short and J 1 base short, with 13 bases between. Germline V lookup: CDR1 MNHEY, CDR2 SVGAGI. The CDR3 DNA reads as TGTGCCAGCAGTTACTCTGCTTGGGATCGGTCTGGAAACACCATATATTTT. It is translated as CASSYSAWDRSGNTIYF.

The gene calls are TRBV7-9 and TRBJ2-6, with D uncertain. Germline lookup yields CDR1 SEHNR and CDR2 FQNEAQ (reference sequence). V lost 1 base, J lost 4 bases, and 2 bases lay in between. CDR3 length: 13 amino acids. DNA for the CDR3: TGTGCCAGCAGCTTAGTCGGGGCCAACGTCCTGACTTTC. It is translated as CASSLVGANVLTF.

This clonotype appeared a few times. This chain uses TRBV7-2 with TRBJ2-6, with D hard to call. Germline assignment: CDR1 SGHTA and CDR2 FQGNSA. V was cut by 8 bases and J by 4 bases, with 12 bases left in between. The CDR3 is made up of 14 amino acids. This CDR3 reads CASGRNSGANVLTF. For the CDR3, the DNA is TGTGCCAGCGGACGGAACTCCGGGGCCAACGTCCTGACTTTC. The full variable domain, in which reference TRBV7-2 and TRBJ2-6 provide the parts outside the CDR3, is GAGVSQSPSNKVTEKGKDVELRCDPISGHTALYWYRQSLGQGLEFLIYFQGNSAPDKSGLPSDRFSAERTGGSVSTLTIQRTQQEDSAVYLCASGRNSGANVLTFGAGSRLTVL.

This clonotype was observed at least ten times. The genes are TRBV7-2 and TRBJ1-1; 8 nucleotides line up with TRBD1. The length of the CDR3 is 14 residues. Germline V gene sequence: CDR1 SGHTA, CDR2 FQGNSA. V dropped 3 bases and J dropped 10; count of bases not matched to a gene: 10. CDR3 amino acids: CASSFLDRVVGAFF. CDR3 nucleotides: TGTGCCAGCAGCTTCTTGGACAGGGTGGTTGGAGCTTTCTTT.

This clonotype was observed a handful of times. The J gene is TRBJ2-7, the V gene TRBV11-2; 7 bases agree with TRBD1. This CDR3 comprises 15 residues. Germline trimming cut 6 bases from V and 2 bases from J; bases unmatched to any gene: 10. Germline CDR1 is SGHAT and CDR2 is FQNNGV. CDR3 DNA sequence: TGTGCCAGCAGATTAACTGGACAGGAACCCTACGAGCAGTACTTC. Encoded protein: CASRLTGQEPYEQYF.

This clonotype has a handful of counts. This chain joins TRBV7-6 and TRBJ1-1, with D maybe TRBD1 (5 bases). Germline loops: CDR1 SGHVS, CDR2 FNYEAQ. This CDR3 region has 15 residues. V was trimmed by 0 bases and J by 2 bases, leaving 10 bases between them. For the CDR3, the DNA is TGTGCCAGCAGCTTAGCTCCGACAGTTAACACTGAAGCTTTCTTT. Its translation is CASSLAPTVNTEAFF. The full variable domain, its missing parts supplied by reference TRBV7-6 and TRBJ1-1, is GAGVSQSPRYKVTKRGQDVALRCDPISGHVSLYWYRQALGQGPEFLTYFNYEAQQDKSGLPNDRFSAERPEGSISTLTIQRTEQRDSAMYRCASSLAPTVNTEAFFGQGTRLTVV.

This clonotype has at least ten counts. The chain combines TRBV5-1 with TRBJ2-5, with D possibly TRBD2 on 7 matching bases. V lost 3 bases and J 5 bases, leaving 14 bases between the germline ends. CDR1 SGHRS and CDR2 YFSETQ come from the germline V gene. The CDR3 totals 14 residues. CDR3 bases: TGCGCCAGCAGCTCCCGGGGGGCCGGTGAGACCCAGTACTTC. Amino acid sequence: CASSSRGAGETQYF.

Only a few counts were recorded for this clonotype. This chain links TRBV5-1 with TRBJ2-1; TRBD2 agrees at 10 bases. The V segment lost 4 bases and the J segment 9 bases; nucleotides outside the gene matches: 13. The CDR3 has 16 residues. Germline lookup yields CDR1 SGHRS and CDR2 YFSETQ. This CDR3 reads CASSPRAAGGPGEQFF. Written as DNA, the CDR3 is TGCGCCAGCAGCCCGAGGGCAGCGGGGGGGCCGGGTGAGCAGTTCTTC.

For the CDR3, the DNA is TGTGCCAGCAGCGGACTGGGACTAGCGACGAGTTACGAGCAGTACTTC. This translates into CASSGLGLATSYEQYF. The rearrangement uses TRBV7-2 and TRBJ2-7; 10 nucleotides match TRBD2. CDR1 is SGHTA and CDR2 is FQGNSA in the germline V gene. The CDR3 totals 16 residues. J lost 4 bases, V lost 5 bases, and 11 bases had no gene match.

This clonotype was detected a few times. The gene calls are TRBV18 and TRBJ2-7; TRBD2 matches 7 bases. Germline V CDR1 and CDR2: KGHSH, LQKENI. V shed 3 bases and J 3 bases; nucleotides not matched to a gene: 2. The CDR3 has 13 amino acids. The CDR3 is CASSPAGVYEQYF. CDR3 nucleotide sequence: TGTGCCAGCTCACCGGCGGGGGTCTACGAGCAGTACTTC.

CDR3 region: CASSLGLRQVDSPLHF. The DNA of the CDR3 is TGTGCCAGCAGCTTAGGCCTTAGACAGGTTGATTCACCCCTCCACTTT. The V call is TRBV7-2, the J call TRBJ1-6; tentatively, D is TRBD1 (6 bases). Germline assignment: CDR1 SGHTA and CDR2 FQGNSA. This CDR3 has 16 residues. V was cut by 1 base and J by 8 bases, with 15 bases left in between.

This clonotype was counted only a few times. This chain uses TRBV28 with TRBJ1-6; D gene uncertain. Germline assignment: CDR1 MDHEN and CDR2 SYDVKM. The CDR3 is 13 residues long. Trimming shortened V by 3 bases and J by 5 bases, and 5 bases separated the two germline ends. The CDR3 here is CASSFVHNSPLHF. CDR3 DNA sequence: TGTGCCAGCAGTTTCGTCCATAATTCACCCCTCCACTTT.

There are a few counts of this clonotype. This chain connects TRBV6-2 or TRBV6-3 to TRBJ2-3; 9 positions match TRBD1. The trim removed 6 bases at V and 6 bases at J, leaving 4 bases unmatched. This CDR3 is built from 13 residues. The V gene's germline CDR1 is MNHEY and CDR2 SVGEGT. The CDR3 is CASRRQGDDTQYF. CDR3 nucleotide sequence: TGTGCCAGCAGACGACAGGGGGATGATACGCAGTATTTT.

The chain carries TRBV6-5 and TRBJ1-6; D might be TRBD1 (5 bases). Germline-derived CDR1 and CDR2 are MNHEY and SVGAGI. This CDR3 is built from 15 residues. V was shortened by 4 bases and J by 8 bases, with 15 bases between the two germline ends. The CDR3 here is CASSSQGRVYSPLHF. The DNA for the CDR3 is TGTGCCAGCAGTTCCCAGGGACGGGTTTATTCACCCCTCCACTTT.